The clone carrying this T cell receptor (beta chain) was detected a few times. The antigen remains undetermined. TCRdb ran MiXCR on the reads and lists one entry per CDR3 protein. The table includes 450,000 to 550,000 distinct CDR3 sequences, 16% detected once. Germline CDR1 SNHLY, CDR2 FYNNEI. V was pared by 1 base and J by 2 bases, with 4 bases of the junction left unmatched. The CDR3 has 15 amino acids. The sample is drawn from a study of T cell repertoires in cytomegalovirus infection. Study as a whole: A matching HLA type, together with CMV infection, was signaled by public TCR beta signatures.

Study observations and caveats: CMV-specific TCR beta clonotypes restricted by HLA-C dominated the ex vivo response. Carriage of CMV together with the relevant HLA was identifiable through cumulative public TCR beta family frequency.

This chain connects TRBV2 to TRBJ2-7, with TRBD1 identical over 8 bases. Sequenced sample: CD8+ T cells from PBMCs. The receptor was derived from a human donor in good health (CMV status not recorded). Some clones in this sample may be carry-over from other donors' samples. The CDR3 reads CASSEVTGGPYEQYF. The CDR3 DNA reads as TGTGCCAGCAGTGAAGTTACAGGGGGTCCCTACGAGCAGTACTTC. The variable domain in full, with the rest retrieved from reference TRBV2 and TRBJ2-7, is EPEVTQTPSHQVTQMGQEVILRCVPISNHLYFYWYRQILGQKVEFLVSFYNNEISEKSEIFDDQFSVERPDGSNFTLKIRSTKLEDSAMYFCASSEVTGGPYEQYFGPGTRLTVT.